This T cell receptor beta chain comes out of a study of radiotherapy plus CTLA-4 blockade in lung cancer. Study at large: Patients showed objective responses in 18% of cases and disease control in under 35%.

TCRdb keeps only in-frame clones here, not all; method: immunoSEQ multiplex PCR. The profile shows 23,000 or so clones, approximately 73% of them singletons. This CDR3 comprises 12 residues. Trimming took off 1 base at V and 3 bases at J, with 4 bases between the two ends. The germline V gene encodes CDR1 MDHEN and CDR2 SYDVKM. This clonotype was sampled from a human donor with non-small cell lung cancer who had stable disease on radiotherapy plus ipilimumab. The source material was peripheral blood, sampled from a patient treated with radiotherapy plus ipilimumab. V usage is TRBV28 and J usage is TRBJ2-7; D ambiguous. The CDR3 coding sequence is TGTGCCAGCAGTTTATTTAACTACGAGCAGTACTTC. Its translation: CASSLFNYEQYF. The variable domain in full, with the rest retrieved from reference TRBV28 and TRBJ2-7, is DVKVTQSSRYLVKRTGEKVFLECVQDMDHENMFWYRQDPGLGLRLIYFSYDVKMKEKGDIPEGYSVSREKKERFSLILESASTNQTSMYLCASSLFNYEQYFGPGTRLTVT.